The clone carrying this T cell receptor (beta chain) occurred many times. The data are from a study of T-cell reconstitution after alpha-beta-depleted transplantation in children. The TCRbeta library was prepared with unique molecular identifiers. TCRdb passed the PCR reads through MiXCR, listing each CDR3 protein once. The table has about 640,000 distinct CDR3 sequences, about 15% seen once; the top ten hold approximately 1%. This clonotype was sampled from a human donor who donated a stem cell graft to a child with acute myeloid leukemia. The source material was PBMCs from the stem cell graft donor, sampled from the stem cell graft.

The DNA of the CDR3 is TGTGCCAGCAGTTTGGGACAGGGGGTCACCGGGGAGCTGTTTTTT. This gives the protein CASSLGQGVTGELFF. This chain links TRBV12-3 or TRBV12-4 with TRBJ2-2, with 11 positions matching TRBD1. V lost 3 bases and J lost 4; bases outside the gene matches: 1. The CDR3 extends over 15 amino acids.